The T cell receptor (beta chain) under discussion was sequenced for a study of technical replicates of blood from several donors. The table came from immunoSEQ multiplex PCR; TCRdb's copy has only in-frame clones and leaves some out. The sample consists of some 64,000 clones, around 87% of them appearing once. Germline assignment: CDR1 GTSNPN and CDR2 SVGIG (reference sequence). CDR3 length: 14 residues. V shed 0 bases, J shed 9 bases, and the junction held 7 bases outside the gene matches. This sequence was found in a human donor in good health. Some clones in this sample may be carry-over from other donors' samples. Sequencing was done on a sample of PBMCs. J is TRBJ2-1 and V is TRBV30, with TRBD2 matching over 8 bases. CDR3 protein: CAWSVLGAGGEQFF. The DNA for the CDR3 is TGTGCCTGGAGTGTACTGGGGGCGGGAGGTGAGCAGTTCTTC.